Each of the 17 T cell receptor beta chains below was sequenced from the same sample in a study of shared clonotypes between healthy human individuals. The protocol was immunoSEQ multiplex PCR, while the TCRdb copy is restricted to in-frame clones and leaves out a portion. The sample consists of around 2,000,000 clones, 85% to 95% of them appearing once. Terminally differentiated effector memory CD45RA+ cells were left out of the naive CD8 fraction, which was CD45RO-negative and positively selected for CCR7. Sequencing was carried out using naive CD8+ T cells sorted from blood. These receptors were taken from a man between 18 and 35 years old in good health.

V and J are TRBV5-1 and TRBJ2-7; D is uncertain. The CDR3 runs to 13 residues. Germline lookup yields CDR1 SGHRS and CDR2 YFSETQ. V lost 5 bases and J lost 0, with 9 bases in between. The CDR3 protein is CASRQESSYEQYF. In DNA, the CDR3 is TGCGCCAGCAGGCAGGAGAGCTCCTACGAGCAGTACTTC.

A remark on this clone: Within the sample, other DNA sequences also encode this same CDR3. This CDR3 reads CASSGGETQYF. CDR3 DNA: TGCGCCAGCAGTGGAGGAGAGACCCAGTACTTC. This sequence joins TRBV10-2 and TRBJ2-5; D not certain. In germline, CDR1 is WSHSY, CDR2 SAAADI. The CDR3 extends over 11 amino acids. V lost 4 bases and J 4 bases, leaving 4 bases between the germline ends.

The V call is TRBV11-2, the J call TRBJ2-7; perhaps TRBD1 as D (5 bases). There are 14 residues in the CDR3. Per germline, CDR1 SGHAT and CDR2 FQNNGV. V was shortened by 2 bases and J by 5 bases, with 13 bases between the two germline ends. Here the CDR3 reads CASSLTVVGDEQYF. CDR3 coding DNA: TGTGCCAGCAGCTTAACGGTAGTAGGGGACGAGCAGTACTTC.

This chain joins TRBV5-1 and TRBJ2-2; tentative D call: TRBD2 (6 bases). The V end was cut by 0 bases, the J end by 5 bases, with 11 bases between. Germline CDR1 reads SGHRS; CDR2 reads YFSETQ. The CDR3 is made up of 15 amino acids. The CDR3 loop is CASSLETGETGELFF. The CDR3 coding sequence is TGCGCCAGCAGCTTGGAGACGGGGGAAACCGGGGAGCTGTTTTTT.

The rearrangement links TRBV10-3 to TRBJ2-5; a weak D match, TRBD2 (6 bases). Germline V gene data show CDR1 as ENHRY and CDR2 as SYGVKD. With 3 bases removed from V and 4 bases from J, the gap between germline ends came to 9 bases. The CDR3 extends over 13 amino acids. The CDR3 DNA sequence: TGTGCCATCAGTGAAGAGCGGGCAGAGACCCAGTACTTC. It specifies CAISEERAETQYF.

The V gene is TRBV28, the J gene TRBJ2-1; 9 nucleotides align to TRBD2. Germline loops: CDR1 MDHEN, CDR2 SYDVKM. With V trimmed by 5 bases and J by 3 bases, 5 bases remained unmatched. This CDR3 is built from 15 residues. The CDR3 nucleotides read TGTGCCAGCAGTCGGAGAGCGGGGGGCTACAATGAGCAGTTCTTC. Its protein product is CASSRRAGGYNEQFF. Based on the CDR3 plus reference TRBV28 and TRBJ2-1, the full variable domain is DVKVTQSSRYLVKRTGEKVFLECVQDMDHENMFWYRQDPGLGLRLIYFSYDVKMKEKGDIPEGYSVSREKKERFSLILESASTNQTSMYLCASSRRAGGYNEQFFGPGTRLTVL.

This clone was recorded only once. The rearrangement uses TRBV9 and TRBJ2-1; D is possibly TRBD2 (5 bases). With 0 bases removed from V and 5 bases from J, the gap between germline ends came to 9 bases. The CDR3 runs 14 residues. Germline V gene sequence: CDR1 SGDLS, CDR2 YYNGEE. The DNA for the CDR3 is TGTGCCAGCAGCGTAGTTCCAGCGGACAATGAGCAGTTCTTC. This gives the protein CASSVVPADNEQFF.

This rearrangement joins TRBV10-2 to TRBJ2-5, with unresolved D. V shed 5 bases and J shed 4 bases, with 11 bases lying between them. This CDR3 has 13 amino acids. Germline V gives CDR1 WSHSY, CDR2 SAAADI. CDR3 nucleotides: TGCGCCAGCAGTAGGACGGTTCTAGAGACCCAGTACTTC. Amino acids: CASSRTVLETQYF.

This clone was found a few times. V usage is TRBV4-1 and J usage is TRBJ2-7; TRBD1 matches 7 bases. The CDR3 totals 15 residues. Per the germline V gene, CDR1 is MGHRA and CDR2 is YSYEKL. V shed 0 bases, J shed 0 bases, and the junction held 2 bases outside the gene matches. In nucleotides, the CDR3 is TGCGCCAGCAGCCAAGATGGACAGGCCTCCTACGAGCAGTACTTC. This sequence encodes CASSQDGQASYEQYF.

The chain joins TRBV12-5 to TRBJ1-4, with D hard to call. In germline, CDR1 is LGHNT, CDR2 FRNRAP. The CDR3 spans 14 residues. V dropped 1 base and J dropped 8 bases, with 11 bases sitting between them. In DNA form, the CDR3 reads TGTGCTAGTGGTTTGGGCGGGGTCTGGGAAAAACTGTTTTTT. Amino acid sequence: CASGLGGVWEKLFF.

The chain is built from TRBV6-5 and TRBJ1-1; D unclear. In germline, CDR1 is MNHEY, CDR2 SVGAGI. The germline V and J ends were trimmed by 7 bases and 3 bases, with 12 bases remaining between them. The CDR3 consists of 13 residues. The CDR3 reads CASTPRGHTEAFF. Written as DNA, the CDR3 is TGTGCCAGCACCCCTCGTGGGCACACTGAAGCTTTCTTT.

The chain uses TRBV27 and TRBJ2-1, with 9 bases lining up with TRBD2. CDR1 and CDR2 (germline): MNHEY, SMNVEV (reference sequence). The V segment lost 6 bases and the J segment 1 base; nucleotides outside the gene matches: 13. The CDR3 is 18 amino acids. DNA for the CDR3: TGTGCCAGCAGCCTCCTGTTCGACAGCGGGGGGTCCTACAATGAGCAGTTCTTC. Protein sequence: CASSLLFDSGGSYNEQFF.

The rearrangement uses TRBV5-1 and TRBJ1-4, with unresolved D. V shed 1 base and J shed 8 bases, with 12 bases lying between them. In germline, CDR1 is SGHRS, CDR2 YFSETQ. This CDR3 has 14 amino acids. CDR3 region: CASSLIPEGEKLFF. CDR3 DNA: TGCGCCAGCAGCTTGATTCCAGAGGGAGAAAAACTGTTTTTT.

A note on this clone: Other DNA variants within this sample encode the same CDR3. The rearrangement links TRBV9 to TRBJ2-1; unclear D gene. V dropped 1 base and J dropped 6 bases, with 2 bases sitting between them. CDR1 is SGDLS, CDR2 YYNGEE, per germline. CDR3 length: 11 amino acids. CDR3 in amino acids: CASSVTNEQFF. The CDR3 DNA reads TGTGCCAGCAGCGTAACCAATGAGCAGTTCTTC.

The chain is built from TRBV4-3 and TRBJ1-1; D ambiguous. This CDR3 region has 11 residues. Germline CDR1 reads LGHNA; CDR2 reads YSLEER. Trimming took off 2 bases at V and 3 bases at J, with 1 base between the two ends. CDR3 region: CASSQHTEAFF. Here the CDR3 DNA reads TGCGCCAGCAGCCAACACACTGAAGCTTTCTTT.

The chain employs TRBV6-6 and TRBJ1-5, with D possibly TRBD1 on 6 matching bases. The germline CDR1 and CDR2 sequences are MNHNY and SVGAGI (reference sequence). The CDR3 sequence is 15 residues long. V dropped 6 bases and J dropped 5 bases, with 17 bases sitting between them. CDR3 DNA sequence: TGTGCCAGCAGCGACGGACAGCCCAAACATCAGCCCCAGCATTTT. Translated: CASSDGQPKHQPQHF.

The V and J genes are TRBV6-1 and TRBJ2-3; a possible D gene is TRBD2 (6 bases). This CDR3 has 14 residues. CDR1 MNHNS and CDR2 SASEGT come from the germline V gene. With 8 bases removed from V and 4 bases from J, the gap between germline ends came to 16 bases. The CDR3: CASEAWRGPDTQYF. CDR3 DNA: TGTGCCAGCGAGGCCTGGCGGGGCCCAGATACGCAGTATTTT.